This entry describes one T cell receptor (beta chain). It has no known antigen specificity. No quality values exist for individual bases; no much larger clone is one base distant. Preparation of the library involved the immunoSEQ multiplex PCR assay. TCRdb holds this immuneACCESS table with in-frame rearrangements only. Some clones are missing; in checked studies, unresolved V genes explain under half, and the rest has no known cause. For this sample the table gives about 13,000 clones, of which 85% were detected only once. Clones ranked in the top ten supply over 1.2% of the sample. The data belong to a study of tumour-infiltrating T cells in Burkitt lymphoma (dated by TCRdb to between 2020 and 2021). About the full investigation: When TCR repertoire data were correlated with clinical outcome, productive clonality turned out to predict both overall and progression-free survival, independent of established prognosticators, age at diagnosis among them.

The V and J ends are trimmed by 0 bases and 2 bases, leaving 11 bases between them. The germline V gene gives CDR1 as SQVTM and CDR2 as ANQGSEA. The CDR3, cysteine through phenylalanine, is 14 amino acids long. Only CDR3 DNA remains: 42 bases, in frame from the first base. This TCR derives from a human donor with diffuse large B-cell lymphoma. The sequence is built from TRBV29-1 and TRBJ2-7, with the D gene call left open. Sequenced material: tumor tissue. In nucleotides, the sequence is TGCAGCGTTGAAGATCCACACAGAACCTACGAGCAGTACTTC. This encodes CSVEDPHRTYEQYF.